This is a list of T cell receptor beta chains from one sample in a study of cytomegalovirus exposure and HLA in healthy donors. Here immunoSEQ multiplex PCR was the method, and the copy in TCRdb shows in-frame clones only, minus some. The sample gives around 130,000 clones, about two thirds of which show up once; about 2.7% is in the top ten. The sample comprised PBMCs. The receptors originated from a woman between 55 and 75 years old in good health and CMV-seropositive. Both conserved end residues are part of each CDR3. Fields, in order: V gene, J gene, CDR3 protein.

v_call: TRBV10-3
j_call: TRBJ1-1
cdr3_aa: CAIRRPDIGTEAFF

v_call: TRBV5-1
j_call: TRBJ2-7
cdr3_aa: CASSSQGYEQYF

v_call: TRBV27
j_call: TRBJ2-2
cdr3_aa: CASSSLGELFF

v_call: TRBV5-8
j_call: TRBJ1-5
cdr3_aa: CASSILSGDNQPQHF

v_call: TRBV11-2
j_call: TRBJ2-7
cdr3_aa: CASSLDLGQRKYF

v_call: TRBV7-3
j_call: TRBJ1-2
cdr3_aa: CASSPKTGGNGGYTF

v_call: TRBV6-6
j_call: TRBJ2-5
cdr3_aa: CASSPRRGGLGETQYF

v_call: TRBV4-1
j_call: TRBJ1-2
cdr3_aa: CASSQETTPTGTTNYGYTF

v_call: TRBV5-4
j_call: TRBJ2-1
cdr3_aa: CASRLYNEQFF

v_call: TRBV7-2
j_call: TRBJ1-1
cdr3_aa: CASSRSLRVPGAFF

v_call: TRBV9
j_call: TRBJ2-3
cdr3_aa: CASSVDSGQGSTPQYF

v_call: TRBV6-5
j_call: TRBJ1-2
cdr3_aa: CASSYRTGYNGYTF

v_call: TRBV11-2
j_call: TRBJ2-7
cdr3_aa: CASSFRSTGTGISYEQYF

v_call: TRBV7-9
j_call: TRBJ1-5
cdr3_aa: CATELGNQPQHF

v_call: TRBV19
j_call: TRBJ2-7
cdr3_aa: CASSIAGHSGGEQYF

v_call: TRBV5-1
j_call: TRBJ1-2
cdr3_aa: CASSLARPTNYGYTF

v_call: TRBV5-1
j_call: TRBJ2-7
cdr3_aa: CASSLGSGGSSYEQYF

v_call: TRBV28
j_call: TRBJ1-5
cdr3_aa: CASSIGTLSNQPQHF

v_call: TRBV6-5
j_call: TRBJ1-1
cdr3_aa: CATLGRGGNTEAFF

v_call: TRBV11-2
j_call: TRBJ1-1
cdr3_aa: CASSPWTQGNTEAFF

v_call: TRBV7-8
j_call: TRBJ1-4
cdr3_aa: CASSLDPPRGTNEKLFF

v_call: TRBV5-1
j_call: TRBJ1-1
cdr3_aa: CASSFGTLNTEAFF

v_call: TRBV6-5
j_call: TRBJ1-6
cdr3_aa: CASGQTQGNSPLHF

v_call: TRBV5-6
j_call: TRBJ2-7
cdr3_aa: CASSLYSYEQYF

v_call: TRBV7-9
j_call: TRBJ2-7
cdr3_aa: CASSYSGVAGWSYEQYF

v_call: TRBV15
j_call: TRBJ2-6
cdr3_aa: CATSRGRGVGANVLTF

v_call: TRBV19
j_call: TRBJ1-2
cdr3_aa: CASSNYLGQGPIDGYTF

v_call: TRBV9
j_call: TRBJ2-3
cdr3_aa: CASSVELAGITDTQYF

v_call: TRBV10-3
j_call: TRBJ1-5
cdr3_aa: CAISVETGNQPQHF

v_call: TRBV25-1
j_call: TRBJ1-2
cdr3_aa: CASSESNRGHYGYTF

v_call: TRBV5-4
j_call: TRBJ2-7
cdr3_aa: CASSPTGDSYEQYF

v_call: TRBV5-1
j_call: TRBJ2-7
cdr3_aa: CASSIGTSNEQYF

v_call: TRBV5-6
j_call: TRBJ1-4
cdr3_aa: CASTSGGREKLFF

v_call: TRBV5-8
j_call: TRBJ1-2
cdr3_aa: CASSLGQGLYGYTF

v_call: TRBV7-9
j_call: TRBJ2-7
cdr3_aa: CASSPALGAGGSYEQYF

v_call: TRBV5-6
j_call: TRBJ1-2
cdr3_aa: CASSLGDRDGYTF

v_call: TRBV10-3
j_call: TRBJ1-1
cdr3_aa: CAIHGTGSNTEAFF

v_call: TRBV7-3
j_call: TRBJ1-1
cdr3_aa: CASRSTGANTEAFF

v_call: TRBV7-6
j_call: TRBJ1-3
cdr3_aa: CASSRYRDSGNTIYF

v_call: TRBV5-1
j_call: TRBJ2-7
cdr3_aa: CASSVAGQETYEQYF

v_call: TRBV6-1
j_call: TRBJ2-1
cdr3_aa: CASNMGQWNEQFF

v_call: TRBV21-1
j_call: TRBJ2-1
cdr3_aa: CASSKSPLPGGSYNEQFF

v_call: TRBV27
j_call: TRBJ2-1
cdr3_aa: CASSILAGAGGEQFF

v_call: TRBV5-1
j_call: TRBJ1-1
cdr3_aa: CASSTGHLNTEAFF

v_call: TRBV5-6
j_call: TRBJ2-7
cdr3_aa: CASTPGTGSYEQYF

v_call: TRBV5-1
j_call: TRBJ1-1
cdr3_aa: CASSYVVGTELWGNTEAFF

v_call: TRBV19
j_call: TRBJ2-3
cdr3_aa: CASTLEGGVADTQYF

v_call: TRBV5-4
j_call: TRBJ1-2
cdr3_aa: CASSPLGQTSNYGYTF

v_call: TRBV5-6
j_call: TRBJ1-2
cdr3_aa: CASRGQGAKFQGYTF

v_call: TRBV6-1
j_call: TRBJ1-3
cdr3_aa: CASSESDSGNTIYF

v_call: TRBV28
j_call: TRBJ1-1
cdr3_aa: CASRRDRSMNTEAFF

v_call: TRBV27
j_call: TRBJ1-1
cdr3_aa: CASRRFLRGLGDTEAFF

v_call: TRBV18
j_call: TRBJ2-1
cdr3_aa: CASSPQASYNEQFF